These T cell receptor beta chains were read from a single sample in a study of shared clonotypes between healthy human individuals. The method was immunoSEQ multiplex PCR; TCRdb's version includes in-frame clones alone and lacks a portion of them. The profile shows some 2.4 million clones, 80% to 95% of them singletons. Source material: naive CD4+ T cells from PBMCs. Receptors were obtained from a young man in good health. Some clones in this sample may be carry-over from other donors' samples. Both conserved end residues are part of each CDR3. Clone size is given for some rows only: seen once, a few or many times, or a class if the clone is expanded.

CASSDYLKEQFF | . | TRBJ2-1 | TRBV5-4
CASSLTGIYEQYF | . | TRBJ2-7 | TRBV28
CASSYRDRGIYEQYF | . | TRBJ2-7 | TRBV27
CASSPAGVIPYEQYF | . | TRBJ2-7 | TRBV6-5
CASSIDRNYGYTF | . | TRBJ1-2 | TRBV19
CASSQRRESYEQYF | . | TRBJ2-7 | TRBV6-5
CASSSRTGANYGYTF | once | TRBJ1-2 | TRBV5-4
CATEKKGQPQHF | . | TRBJ1-5 | TRBV15
CASSGGGGGTDTQYF | . | TRBJ2-3 | TRBV5-1
CASSLALTSGQETQYF | . | TRBJ2-5 | TRBV5-1
CASSPEPTTSPDPYEQYF | . | TRBJ2-7 | TRBV28
CASSLIRTDTQYF | once | TRBJ2-3 | TRBV7-2
CASSVASLAGEHNEQFF | . | TRBJ2-1 | TRBV5-1
CASSLAAGGSYNEQFF | . | TRBJ2-1 | TRBV5-1
CSVGRRLQETQYF | . | TRBJ2-5 | TRBV29-1
CASSLSATRSPYNEQFF | . | TRBJ2-1 | TRBV27
CASSQRQGLGPGYTF | . | TRBJ1-2 | TRBV7-8
CASSLEPRGSEQYF | . | TRBJ2-7 | TRBV5-1
CASSSTANTEAFF | once | TRBJ1-1 | TRBV6-1
CSVGAGGSTDTQYF | . | TRBJ2-3 | TRBV29-1
CASSPDRDYGYTF | . | TRBJ1-2 | TRBV18
CASSLNRGTWDQPQHF | . | TRBJ1-5 | TRBV28
CASSYLAGTNTGELFF | . | TRBJ2-2 | TRBV5-1
CASSPPGIRTDTQYF | . | TRBJ2-3 | TRBV18
CASSEYQDRQTDYSNQPQHF | . | TRBJ1-5 | TRBV6-1
CASSGGQGGTLSAFF | . | TRBJ1-1 | TRBV6-5
CASSPTSATGELFF | . | TRBJ2-2 | TRBV6-4
CASSPYQGQGEKLFF | . | TRBJ1-4 | TRBV18
CASSQASVRAADTQYF | . | TRBJ2-3 | TRBV4-3